A selection of T cell receptor beta chains follows, all from one sample in a study of cytomegalovirus exposure and HLA in healthy donors. The protocol was immunoSEQ multiplex PCR, while the TCRdb copy is restricted to in-frame clones and leaves out a portion. The repertoire holds 120,000 to 150,000 clones, roughly 80% seen once, with under 3% in the top ten. The sequencing sample was made of PBMCs. The receptors here all came from a man aged 35 to 55 in good health and CMV-seropositive. Both conserved end residues are part of each CDR3. Each record gives: clone size, V gene, D gene, J gene, CDR3 protein, CDR3 DNA. A D gene is named only where the DNA matches it firmly. Clone size is stated in some rows and not others, as once, few, many or a class when expanded.

-	TRBV11-3	TRBD2	TRBJ2-1	CASSLVTSGNPNEQFF	TGTGCCAGCAGCTTAGTGACTAGCGGGAACCCCAATGAGCAGTTCTTC
-	TRBV5-1	-	TRBJ2-3	CASSLGGQTSTDTQYF	TGCGCCAGCAGCTTGGGCGGACAGACTAGCACAGATACGCAGTATTTT
-	TRBV5-6	-	TRBJ1-2	CASTSGVGSHGYTF	TGTGCCAGCACTTCGGGGGTAGGATCTCATGGCTACACCTTC
-	TRBV5-1	TRBD2	TRBJ2-1	CASSLKGTSGSRNEQFF	TGCGCCAGCAGCCTTAAAGGGACTAGCGGGAGTAGGAATGAGCAGTTCTTC
-	TRBV27	-	TRBJ1-5	CASRVGGLDQPQHF	TGTGCCAGCAGGGTCGGGGGGCTTGATCAGCCCCAGCATTTT
-	TRBV18	-	TRBJ2-7	CASSPGGSSYEQYF	TGTGCCAGCTCACCAGGCGGCAGCTCCTACGAGCAGTACTTC
once	TRBV4-2	-	TRBJ2-5	CASSPSLGALETQYF	TGTGCCAGCAGCCCCTCCTTGGGGGCGCTTGAGACCCAGTACTTC
-	TRBV6-5	TRBD1	TRBJ2-7	CASSSGTGGAAQYF	TGTGCCAGCAGTTCCGGGACAGGGGGCGCCGCGCAGTACTTC
-	TRBV5-8	-	TRBJ1-2	CASSLWSPLTGYTF	TGTGCCAGCAGCTTATGGTCGCCACTAACGGGCTACACCTTC
few	TRBV19	-	TRBJ2-2	CASSISGIGELFF	TGTGCCAGTAGTATATCGGGGATCGGGGAGCTGTTTTTT
-	TRBV28	TRBD1	TRBJ2-7	CASSLWTGGIYEQYF	TGTGCCAGCAGTTTATGGACAGGGGGCATATACGAGCAGTACTTC
-	TRBV6-1	-	TRBJ2-1	CASSAGSSYNEQFF	TGTGCCAGCAGTGCCGGGAGCTCCTACAATGAGCAGTTCTTC
-	TRBV11-3	-	TRBJ2-5	CASSPGGLQETQYF	TGTGCCAGCAGTCCCGGGGGTCTCCAAGAGACCCAGTACTTC
few	TRBV27	TRBD1	TRBJ2-6	CASSSLTGGAGANVLTF	TGTGCCAGCAGTTCTCTCACAGGGGGCGCTGGGGCCAACGTCCTGACTTTC
few	TRBV7-9	-	TRBJ1-1	CSSSLKRVEGEAFF	TGTTCCAGCAGCTTAAAGAGGGTGGAGGGTGAAGCTTTCTTT
-	TRBV10-1	TRBD1	TRBJ1-4	CASSAIQDRVNEKLFF	TGCGCCAGCAGTGCGATACAGGACAGGGTTAATGAAAAACTGTTTTTT